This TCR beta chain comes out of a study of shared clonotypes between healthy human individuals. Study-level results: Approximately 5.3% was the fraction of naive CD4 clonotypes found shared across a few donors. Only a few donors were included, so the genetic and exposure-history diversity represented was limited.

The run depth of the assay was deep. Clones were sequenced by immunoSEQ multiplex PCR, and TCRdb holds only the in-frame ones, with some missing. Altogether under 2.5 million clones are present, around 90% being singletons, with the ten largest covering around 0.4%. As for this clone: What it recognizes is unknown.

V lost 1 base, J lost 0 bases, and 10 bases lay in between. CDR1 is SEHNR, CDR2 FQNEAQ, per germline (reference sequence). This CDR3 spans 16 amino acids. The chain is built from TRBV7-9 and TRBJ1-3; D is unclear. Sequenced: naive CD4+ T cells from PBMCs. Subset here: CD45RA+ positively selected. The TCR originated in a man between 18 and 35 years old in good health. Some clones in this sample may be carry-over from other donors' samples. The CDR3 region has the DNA TGTGCCAGCAGCTTAGAGACGAGCCTCTCTGGAAACACCATATATTTT. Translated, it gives CASSLETSLSGNTIYF.